This passage covers 7 T cell receptor beta chains from one sample sequenced in a study of blood T cell repertoires in COVID-19. TCRdb keeps only in-frame clones here, not all; method: immunoSEQ multiplex PCR. This table holds approximately 68,000 clones, 70% to 90% found once. The sequenced sample was peripheral blood. The receptor set was obtained from a man between 65 and 80 years old with active or convalescent COVID-19.

The V and J genes are TRBV6-2 or TRBV6-3 and TRBJ2-5, with 14 bases identical to TRBD2. The CDR3 has 18 residues. Trimming at V came to 0 bases and at J to 1 base, leaving 4 bases not matched to a gene. Germline CDR1 and CDR2: MNHEY and SVGEGT. The CDR3 DNA reads TGTGCCAGCAGTTACTCGAAGGGACTAGCGGGGGCCCAAGAGACCCAGTACTTC. Protein: CASSYSKGLAGAQETQYF.

The gene calls are TRBV19 and TRBJ1-4; tentative D call: TRBD1 (6 bases). V was cut by 7 bases and J by 5 bases, with 14 bases left in between. The CDR3 contains 14 residues. Per germline, CDR1 LNHDA and CDR2 SQIVND (reference sequence). In DNA, the CDR3 is TGTGCCAGTACCCAGGGACACCTAAATGAAAAACTGTTTTTT. This gives the protein CASTQGHLNEKLFF.

This clone is a singleton in its sample. The rearrangement uses TRBV18 and TRBJ1-2; D gene uncertain. CDR1 and CDR2 from the germline V gene are KGHSH and LQKENI. V lost 2 bases to trimming and J lost 4 bases, with 11 bases between them. The CDR3 sequence is 14 residues long. The CDR3 protein is CASSPRENGYGYTF. CDR3 DNA: TGTGCCAGCTCACCAAGAGAGAACGGCTATGGCTACACCTTC.

The chain uses TRBV19 and TRBJ2-1, with 9 nucleotides matching TRBD1. This CDR3 region has 16 residues. V lost 3 bases and J lost 7; bases outside the gene matches: 10. The V gene's germline CDR1 is LNHDA and CDR2 SQIVND (reference sequence). The CDR3 DNA reads as TGTGCCAGTAGTATTCTTTCCGGACAGGGGATTAATGAGCAGTTCTTC. Protein: CASSILSGQGINEQFF.

J is TRBJ1-6 and V is TRBV7-9; D perhaps matches TRBD1 (6 bases). Trimming stripped 7 bases from V and 0 bases from J, with 7 bases between. This CDR3 contains 14 residues. CDR1 and CDR2 from the germline V gene are SEHNR and FQNEAQ (reference sequence). The CDR3 here is CASTQGSYNSPLHF. Here the CDR3 DNA reads TGTGCCAGCACACAGGGCTCCTATAATTCACCCCTCCACTTT.

This chain joins TRBV27 and TRBJ1-1; TRBD1 aligns across 7 bases. The CDR3 spans 14 residues. In germline, CDR1 is MNHEY, CDR2 SMNVEV (reference sequence). J gave up 1 base and V 5 bases, and 4 bases lay outside the gene matches. The CDR3, as DNA: TGTGCCAGCAGTCTCAGGGGGGAGAACACTGAAGCTTTCTTT. It yields the protein CASSLRGENTEAFF.

The V and J genes are TRBV9 and TRBJ2-1, with 7 bases fitting TRBD2. Germline CDR1 reads SGDLS; CDR2 reads YYNGEE. The CDR3 length is 16 residues. J was trimmed by 8 bases and V by 0 bases; bases with no gene match: 11. This CDR3 is CASSVAPGTNDDEQFF. The CDR3 DNA sequence: TGTGCCAGCAGCGTAGCCCCCGGGACTAACGACGATGAGCAGTTCTTC.